The present T cell receptor (beta chain) was sequenced within a study of cytomegalovirus exposure and HLA in healthy donors. Study-wide context: An analysis done earlier identified some 120 million unique TCR beta sequences from around 180 million T cells.

With 60 Vbeta and 13 Jbeta primers, the PCR was carried out. Assay used: immunoSEQ multiplex PCR; TCRdb lists only in-frame clones, some missing. The table has about 150,000 clones, 76% seen once. Germline assignment: CDR1 MNHEY and CDR2 SMNVEV (reference sequence). The CDR3 totals 14 residues. V lost 5 bases and J lost 7; bases outside the gene matches: 5. The receptor comes from a female donor in good health and CMV-seropositive. The gene calls are TRBV27 and TRBJ2-3; the match to TRBD2 covers 11 bases. The sample comprised PBMCs. The CDR3 protein is CASSPGTSGNTQYF. CDR3 sequence (DNA): TGTGCCAGCAGTCCCGGGACTAGCGGTAATACGCAGTATTTT.